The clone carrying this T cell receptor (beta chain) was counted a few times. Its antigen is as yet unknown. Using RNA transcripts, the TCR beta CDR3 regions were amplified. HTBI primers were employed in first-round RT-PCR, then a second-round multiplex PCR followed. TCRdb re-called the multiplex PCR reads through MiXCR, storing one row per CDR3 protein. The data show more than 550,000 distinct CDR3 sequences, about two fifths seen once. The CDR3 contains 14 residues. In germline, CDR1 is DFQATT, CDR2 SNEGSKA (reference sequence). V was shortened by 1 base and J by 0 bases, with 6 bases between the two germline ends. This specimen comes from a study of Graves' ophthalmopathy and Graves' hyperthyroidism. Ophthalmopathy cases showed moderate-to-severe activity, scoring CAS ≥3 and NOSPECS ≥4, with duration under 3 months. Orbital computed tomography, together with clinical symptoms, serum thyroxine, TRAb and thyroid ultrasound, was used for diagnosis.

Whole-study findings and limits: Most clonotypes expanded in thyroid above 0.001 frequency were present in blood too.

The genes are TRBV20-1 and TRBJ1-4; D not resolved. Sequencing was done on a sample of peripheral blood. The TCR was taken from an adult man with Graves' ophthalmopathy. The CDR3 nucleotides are TGCAGTGCTAGAGCCCTTGCAACTAATGAAAAACTGTTTTTT. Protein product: CSARALATNEKLFF.